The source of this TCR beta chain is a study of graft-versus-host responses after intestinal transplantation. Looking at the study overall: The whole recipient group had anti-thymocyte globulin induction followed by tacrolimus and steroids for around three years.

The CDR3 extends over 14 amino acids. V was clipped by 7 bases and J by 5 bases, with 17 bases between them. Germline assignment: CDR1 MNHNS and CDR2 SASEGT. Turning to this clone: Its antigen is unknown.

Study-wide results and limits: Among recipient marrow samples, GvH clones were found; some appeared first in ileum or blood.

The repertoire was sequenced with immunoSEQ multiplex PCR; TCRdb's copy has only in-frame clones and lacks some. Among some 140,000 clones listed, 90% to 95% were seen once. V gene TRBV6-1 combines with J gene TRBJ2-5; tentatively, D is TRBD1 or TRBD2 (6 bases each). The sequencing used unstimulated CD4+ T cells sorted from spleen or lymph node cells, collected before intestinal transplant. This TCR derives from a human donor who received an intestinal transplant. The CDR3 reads CASTKSGGRETQYF. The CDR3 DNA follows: TGTGCCAGCACGAAAAGTGGGGGGCGCGAGACCCAGTACTTC.